This T cell receptor (beta chain) was captured by sequencing in a study of PD-1 blockade in mismatch repair-deficient tumors. Study-level information: Patients had approximately 12 mismatch repair-deficient cancer types and were previously treated and progressing.

Comment on this clone: The antigen is not known.

Whole-study results and caveats: Tumor-resident clones, often undetectable pretreatment in blood, expanded then contracted after pembrolizumab.

Germline CDR1 reads KGHSH; CDR2 reads LQKENI. V gave up 6 bases and J gave up 5 bases; unmatched junction bases: 10. The CDR3 has 15 residues. All patients were mismatch repair deficient, assessed by either PCR or immunohistochemistry. The TCR-sequenced patients were three responders to pembrolizumab. Measured with immunoSEQ multiplex PCR; TCRdb has only the in-frame clones, and not every one. The sample lists 77,000 or so clones, 70% to 90% occurring once. The genes are TRBV18 and TRBJ2-3, with 8 bases that match TRBD2. The sequence came from an adult with mismatch repair-deficient cancer. Specimen: peripheral blood, collected 44 weeks after starting pembrolizumab. The CDR3 DNA reads as TGTGCCAGCTCGTGGGGACTAGTGGAAGTAGATACGCAGTATTTT. It codes for CASSWGLVEVDTQYF. Looking up the rest from reference TRBV18 and TRBJ2-3 gives the full variable domain: NAGVMQNPRHLVRRRGQEARLRCSPMKGHSHVYWYRQLPEEGLKFMVYLQKENIIDESGMPKERFSAEFPKEGPSILRIQQVVRGDSAAYFCASSWGLVEVDTQYFGPGTRLTVL.